These 7 T cell receptor beta chains came from one sample sequenced in a study of T-cell memory formation after mild COVID-19. TCRdb called the 5' RACE reads again in MiXCR, with one record for every CDR3 protein. The data contain under 550,000 distinct CDR3 sequences, more than 15% of them singletons. Material: PBMCs or a T cell subset sorted from them (not recorded which). Source of these receptors: a man in his late teens or twenties who had mild COVID-19 (a few samples of this study predate the infection). Cell type and time point are not known.

The rearrangement links TRBV9 to TRBJ2-1; no clear D gene. Trimming cost V 4 bases and J 1 base, with 12 bases left between them. Germline CDR1 reads SGDLS; CDR2 reads YYNGEE. The CDR3 is made up of 15 amino acids. DNA for the CDR3: TGTGCCAGCAGCCTTCAGCCGTCTTCCTACAATGAGCAGTTCTTC. Encoded protein: CASSLQPSSYNEQFF. The full variable domain, with the rest looked up from reference TRBV9 and TRBJ2-1, is DSGVTQTPKHLITATGQRVTLRCSPRSGDLSVYWYQQSLDQGLQFLIQYYNGEERAKGNILERFSAQQFPDLHSELNLSSLELGDSALYFCASSLQPSSYNEQFFGPGTRLTVL.

The chain is built from TRBV11-2 and TRBJ2-6; no clear D gene. The V gene's germline CDR1 is SGHAT and CDR2 FQNNGV. The V gene lost 1 base and the J gene lost 6 bases, with 10 bases spanning the gap. CDR3 size: 15 residues. Here the CDR3 reads CASSLGRDMANVLTF. The CDR3 region has the DNA TGTGCCAGCAGCTTAGGCAGAGACATGGCCAACGTCCTGACTTTC.

This clonotype was picked up a small number of times. The rearrangement links TRBV7-8 to TRBJ2-3, with no clear D. Looked up from germline, CDR1 is SGHVS and CDR2 is FQNEAQ. The CDR3 is made up of 14 amino acids. V was trimmed by 4 bases and J by 0 bases, leaving 8 bases between them. CDR3 coding DNA: TGTGCCAGCAGCTGGCAGAGAAGCACAGATACGCAGTATTTT. Translating gives CASSWQRSTDTQYF.

The chain is built from TRBV4-3 and TRBJ1-1, with D possibly being TRBD1 (5 bases). This CDR3 region has 15 residues. Trimming removed 0 bases at V and 1 base at J, with 9 bases between. Germline lookup yields CDR1 LGHNA and CDR2 YSLEER. CDR3: CASSQDWGPNTEAFF. The CDR3 DNA reads as TGCGCCAGCAGCCAAGACTGGGGCCCGAACACTGAAGCTTTCTTT.

This clonotype was picked up a small number of times. The V and J genes are TRBV5-1 and TRBJ2-2; D possibly matches TRBD1 or TRBD2 (5 bases each). CDR1 is SGHRS and CDR2 is YFSETQ in the germline V gene. The CDR3 has 18 residues. Trimming cost V 2 bases and J 2 bases, with 19 bases left between them. CDR3 in amino acids: CASSFQLTGTHNTGELFF. The DNA of the CDR3 is TGCGCCAGCAGCTTTCAACTGACCGGGACGCACAACACCGGGGAGCTGTTTTTT.

The V gene is TRBV7-2, the J gene TRBJ1-2; TRBD1 might be the D (5 bases). Trimming removed 6 bases at V and 8 bases at J, with 22 bases between. Per germline, CDR1 SGHTA and CDR2 FQGNSA. The CDR3 consists of 15 residues. The CDR3: CASSRSEAPQGGYTF. The CDR3 coding sequence is TGTGCCAGCAGTCGAAGTGAAGCACCCCAGGGAGGCTACACCTTC.

This clonotype was recorded a few times. V is TRBV12-3 or TRBV12-4 and J is TRBJ2-5; 10 nucleotides agree with TRBD2. The V and J ends lost 2 bases and 5 bases, in that order; junction bases with no gene match: 14. There are 18 residues in the CDR3. The CDR3 sequence: CASSLSRLRAGGLETQYF. CDR3 bases: TGTGCCAGCAGTTTATCGCGTTTACGAGCGGGGGGGCTGGAGACCCAGTACTTC.